Included here is one T cell receptor beta chain sequence, with context. Here immunoSEQ multiplex PCR was the method, and the copy in TCRdb shows in-frame clones only, minus some. The sample yields around 300,000 clones, roughly nine tenths seen once. The sample comes from a study of blood T cell repertoires in COVID-19. V was trimmed by 0 bases and J by 8 bases, leaving 19 bases between them. The CDR3 runs 16 residues. Per the germline V gene, CDR1 is LGHDT and CDR2 is YNNKEL (reference sequence). The sample was peripheral blood. The clonotype comes from a man aged 45-65 years with acute or convalescent COVID-19. The chain is built from TRBV3-1 (or the pseudogene TRBV3-2) and TRBJ1-2; unclear D gene. The CDR3 protein is CASSQDTGARIWGYTF. CDR3 coding DNA: TGTGCCAGCAGCCAAGATACGGGTGCTCGGATATGGGGCTACACCTTC.